This T cell receptor beta chain was captured in a study of response to subunit inactivated influenza vaccine. Study-wide results and limits: Authors proposed each seasonal influenza vaccination draws in few new T cells.

This clonotype was counted a few times. Its antigen is still unknown. CDR3 length equals 16 residues. Germline CDR1 is SGHAT and CDR2 is FQNNGV. The germline V and J ends were trimmed by 6 bases and 2 bases, with 16 bases remaining between them. One entry per CDR3 protein results from TCRdb running MiXCR on the RT-PCR reads. The sample includes almost 600,000 distinct CDR3 sequences, 12% to 15% of them seen just once. Sample: PBMCs from blood, taken 12 days after vaccination. This TCR derives from a man aged 50 or older who received an inactivated influenza vaccine. This chain connects TRBV11-2 to TRBJ2-2; tentative D call: TRBD1 (5 bases). In DNA form, the CDR3 reads TGTGCCAGCAGACCGATCAAGGACACCAACACCGGGGAGCTGTTTTTT. Translation gives CASRPIKDTNTGELFF.